This passage covers 28 T cell receptor beta chains from one sample sequenced in a study of T cell repertoires in cytomegalovirus infection. TCRdb itself ran the reads through MiXCR, one entry per CDR3 protein. The table records under 850,000 distinct CDR3 sequences, 30% to 40% of them present only once. No antigen is known for these receptors. This material consisted of cultured PBMCs, taken from culture after CMV antigen stimulation. These receptors all come from a human donor in good health (CMV status not recorded). Some clones in this sample may be carry-over from other donors' samples.

This clonotype was seen a few times. The J gene is TRBJ2-3, the V gene TRBV7-8; D remains unclear. Germline V gene lookup returns CDR1 SGHVS and CDR2 FQNEAQ. Between the trimmed V and J ends, which lost 5 bases and 2 bases, there was a span of 11 bases. The CDR3 length is 14 residues. The CDR3 is CASSPTVDTDTQYF. DNA of the CDR3: TGTGCCAGCAGCCCCACCGTTGACACAGATACGCAGTATTTT.

On this clonotype itself: This clone may be a read error of a much larger clone one base away. The J gene is TRBJ1-2, the V gene TRBV6-2 or TRBV6-3; tentatively, D is TRBD1 (6 bases). Deletions cut 6 bases from V and 0 bases from J, with 11 bases between. The CDR3 has 14 residues. Germline CDR1 is MNHEY and CDR2 is SVGEGT. The CDR3 DNA sequence: TGTGCCAGCAGAAGACAGGCCTCTAACTATGGCTACACCTTC. Encoded protein: CASRRQASNYGYTF.

This clonotype appeared a few times. The chain carries TRBV7-8 and TRBJ2-1; 7 nucleotides agree with TRBD1. Germline-derived CDR1 and CDR2 are SGHVS and FQNEAQ. The CDR3 has 15 residues. Trimming at V came to 5 bases and at J to 8 bases, leaving 12 bases not matched to a gene. CDR3 sequence reads: CASSPQGTAPHEQFF. The CDR3 DNA is TGTGCCAGCAGCCCGCAAGGGACAGCCCCCCATGAGCAGTTCTTC.

The V call is TRBV6-9, the J call TRBJ2-1; D gene ambiguous. Trimming stripped 2 bases from V and 8 bases from J, with 4 bases between. The CDR3 is 11 amino acids. Looked up from germline, CDR1 is MNHGY and CDR2 is SVAAGI. In nucleotides, the CDR3 is TGTGCCAGCAGTTATGGGTATGAGCAGTTCTTC. This gives the protein CASSYGYEQFF.

The chain couples TRBV20-1 to TRBJ2-2; D is undetermined. V gave up 3 bases and J gave up 0 bases, with 11 bases separating them. The CDR3 sequence is 15 residues long. From germline, CDR1 is DFQATT and CDR2 SNEGSKA (reference sequence). CDR3 sequence (DNA): TGCAGTGCTAGTGCAGGAGCTGCGAACACCGGGGAGCTGTTTTTT. Translating gives CSASAGAANTGELFF.

V gene TRBV6-1 combines with J gene TRBJ2-1; D is possibly TRBD1 (6 bases). Per the germline V gene, CDR1 is MNHNS and CDR2 is SASEGT. V lost 5 bases, J lost 11 bases, and 16 bases lay in between. CDR3 size: 13 residues. CDR3 sequence: CASSSPLTGKQFF. The CDR3 nucleotides read TGTGCCAGCAGTTCCCCTCTTACAGGGAAGCAGTTCTTC.

The genes are TRBV7-4 and TRBJ1-1; TRBD1 aligns across 7 bases. Germline V gene sequence: CDR1 SGHVT, CDR2 SQSDAQ. The CDR3 is 17 residues long. The V and J ends lost 2 bases and 6 bases, in that order; junction bases with no gene match: 15. CDR3 nucleotide sequence: TGTGCCAGCAGCTTACAGCTGGTGTCTCGACAGGGCGCTGAAGCTTTCTTT. This translates into CASSLQLVSRQGAEAFF.

The rearrangement links TRBV7-8 to TRBJ2-2, with D unresolved. This CDR3 has 13 residues. CDR1 is SGHVS and CDR2 is FQNEAQ in the germline V gene. V dropped 6 bases and J dropped 5 bases, with 10 bases sitting between them. CDR3 bases: TGTGCCAGCAGACTCTCCGGTACCGGGGAGCTGTTTTTT. Its translation: CASRLSGTGELFF.

The V and J genes are TRBV5-6 and TRBJ2-1; 7 bases map to TRBD1. Trimming took 3 bases from V and 10 from J; bases not matched to a gene: 13. The CDR3 is made up of 15 amino acids. From germline, CDR1 is SGHDT and CDR2 YYEEEE. The CDR3 nucleotides read TGTGCCAGCAGCTCCGCCCCAACAGGGGTGGGAGAGCAGTTCTTC. Encoded protein: CASSSAPTGVGEQFF.

In this sample, this clonotype turned up a few times. The CDR3 DNA reads TGTGCCAGCACTCGACTAGCGGGGCGCACAGATACGCAGTATTTT. As protein: CASTRLAGRTDTQYF. The genes are TRBV6-1 and TRBJ2-3; 11 bases match TRBD2. V dropped 7 bases and J dropped 1; count of bases not matched to a gene: 4. This CDR3 spans 15 amino acids. Germline V CDR1 and CDR2: MNHNS, SASEGT.

This clonotype has more than one count but fewer than ten. J is TRBJ1-2 and V is TRBV19, with D possibly being TRBD1 (6 bases). Germline V CDR1 and CDR2: LNHDA, SQIVND (reference sequence). Trimming removed 6 bases at V and 0 bases at J, with 14 bases between. The CDR3 runs to 15 residues. CDR3 nucleotides: TGTGCCAGTAGACCTCGCGGGGACACTAACTATGGCTACACCTTC. Encoded protein: CASRPRGDTNYGYTF.

The chain has TRBV6-1 and TRBJ2-7, with 10 bases identical to TRBD1. The ends lost 7 bases at V and 7 bases at J; junction bases unmatched: 13. The germline V gene has CDR1 MNHNS and CDR2 SASEGT. This CDR3 region has 15 residues. CDR3 DNA: TGTGCCAGCAACCGAGGGGGGACAGGGGCGAAGGAGCAGTACTTC. It translates to CASNRGGTGAKEQYF.

The CDR3: CASLRDRRGGNEKLFF. The CDR3 nucleotides read TGTGCCAGCCTCCGGGACAGGCGCGGGGGAAATGAAAAACTGTTTTTT. The chain has TRBV6-1 and TRBJ1-4; 8 nucleotides align to TRBD1. Germline CDR1 reads MNHNS; CDR2 reads SASEGT. The CDR3 is 16 amino acids. The V segment lost 8 bases and the J segment 5 bases; nucleotides outside the gene matches: 13.

This clonotype has a handful of counts. The chain carries TRBV7-2 and TRBJ1-3, with D possibly TRBD1 on 5 matching bases. V lost 1 base and J lost 8, with 9 bases in between. The germline CDR1 and CDR2 sequences are SGHTA and FQGNSA. The CDR3 extends over 13 amino acids. The CDR3 reads CASSLGGSYTIYF. CDR3 coding DNA: TGTGCCAGCAGCTTAGGGGGGAGTTACACCATATATTTT.

This clonotype has just a few counts. V usage is TRBV7-9 and J usage is TRBJ2-5, with 8 bases lining up with TRBD2. Germline CDR1 and CDR2: SEHNR and FQNEAQ (reference sequence). Trimming cost V 5 bases and J 0 bases; bases outside gene matches: 8. CDR3 length: 16 residues. The CDR3 nucleotides read TGTGCCAGCAGCCCCCCGGGAGGGAGGTACCAAGAGACCCAGTACTTC. This codes for CASSPPGGRYQETQYF.

V usage is TRBV2 and J usage is TRBJ1-2, with no clear D. The CDR3 sequence is 14 residues long. CDR1 is SNHLY and CDR2 is FYNNEI in the germline V gene. Trimming shortened V by 7 bases and J by 5 bases, and 17 bases separated the two germline ends. In nucleotides, the CDR3 is TGTGCCAGCACTCGGAACGGCCAACCTTATGGCTACACCTTC. Amino acids: CASTRNGQPYGYTF.

A word on this clonotype: The junction departs from the called germline gene at one end, perhaps through a read error. The rearrangement links TRBV7-9 to TRBJ2-3; 11 bases fit TRBD2. The germline gives CDR1 SEHNR, CDR2 FQNEAQ (reference sequence). This CDR3 has 14 amino acids. CDR3 DNA sequence: TGTGCCTGCAGGACTAGCGGGTTCACAGATACGCAGTATTTT. This translates into CACRTSGFTDTQYF.

V usage is TRBV29-1 and J usage is TRBJ2-5; the match to TRBD2 covers 11 bases. The CDR3 is 14 amino acids. CDR1 and CDR2 (germline): SQVTM, ANQGSEA. V lost 6 bases and J lost 3; bases outside the gene matches: 6. Here the CDR3 reads CSVDLTSGKETQYF. In nucleotides, the CDR3 is TGCAGCGTGGATCTGACTAGCGGGAAAGAGACCCAGTACTTC.

This clonotype occurred many times. The chain links TRBV7-2 to TRBJ2-3, with 7 bases matching TRBD2. From germline, CDR1 is SGHTA and CDR2 FQGNSA. The length of the CDR3 is 15 residues. Trimming removed 2 bases from V and 1 base from J; junction bases left unmatched: 3. CDR3 region: CASSLILAGTDTQYF. The CDR3 nucleotides read TGTGCCAGCAGCTTAATCCTAGCGGGCACAGATACGCAGTATTTT.

This clonotype was found a few times. The genes are TRBV18 and TRBJ1-3; D gene uncertain. Deletions cut 0 bases from V and 0 bases from J, with 3 bases between. From germline, CDR1 is KGHSH and CDR2 LQKENI. The CDR3 length is 14 residues. CDR3 coding DNA: TGTGCCAGCTCACCACCGGGCTCTGGAAACACCATATATTTT. This sequence encodes CASSPPGSGNTIYF.

The rearrangement joins TRBV20-1 to TRBJ2-5; TRBD2 is a possible D gene (6 bases). The CDR3 is 13 residues long. Germline CDR1 is DFQATT and CDR2 is SNEGSKA (reference sequence). V gave up 8 bases and J gave up 3 bases, with 16 bases separating them. The CDR3 DNA follows: TGCAGTTTACAGAGCGGAGGGGAAGAGACCCAGTACTTC. Protein sequence: CSLQSGGEETQYF.

This CDR3 reads CASSVGVSEQFF. The DNA of the CDR3 is TGTGCCAGCAGTGTGGGGGTCAGTGAGCAGTTCTTC. The V gene is TRBV2, the J gene TRBJ2-1; the D call may be TRBD1 or TRBD2 (5 bases each). V dropped 4 bases and J dropped 9 bases, with 10 bases sitting between them. The CDR3 has 12 residues. Germline V gene data show CDR1 as SNHLY and CDR2 as FYNNEI.

The sample holds many counts of this clonotype. The CDR3 nucleotides read TGTGCCAGCAGCTTAGTGGCCAGGGGCTCTGGAAACACCATATATTTT. It translates to CASSLVARGSGNTIYF. The chain joins TRBV7-6 to TRBJ1-3, with D maybe TRBD1 (6 bases). This CDR3 contains 16 residues. CDR1 and CDR2 (germline): SGHVS, FNYEAQ. Trimming removed 1 base from V and 0 bases from J, with 10 bases in between.

This sequence joins TRBV7-2 and TRBJ1-5, with TRBD1 identical over 10 bases. From germline, CDR1 is SGHTA and CDR2 FQGNSA. The V segment lost 2 bases and the J segment 6 bases; nucleotides outside the gene matches: 4. The CDR3 consists of 15 residues. The CDR3: CASSLYGTGAQPQHF. The CDR3 nucleotides read TGTGCCAGCAGCTTATACGGGACAGGGGCTCAGCCCCAGCATTTT.

This clonotype has a count of ten or more. The chain couples TRBV7-2 to TRBJ2-2; D possibly matches TRBD1 or TRBD2 (5 bases each). CDR1 SGHTA and CDR2 FQGNSA come from the germline V gene. CDR3 length equals 14 residues. The germline V and J ends were trimmed by 6 bases and 7 bases, with 15 bases remaining between them. For the CDR3, the DNA is TGTGCCAGCAGGAGGACCGGGGCGGGCGGGGAGCTGTTTTTT. This translates into CASRRTGAGGELFF.

This chain links TRBV7-6 with TRBJ2-5; no reliable D call. CDR1 is SGHVS and CDR2 is FNYEAQ in the germline V gene. The CDR3 is made up of 14 amino acids. Trimming stripped 5 bases from V and 4 bases from J, with 14 bases between. The CDR3 DNA is TGTGCCAGCAGCCACCCAACAGCTCCAGAGACCCAGTACTTC. Amino acids: CASSHPTAPETQYF.

This clonotype was recorded a few times. This chain links TRBV6-1 with TRBJ2-3; D unclear. Trimming removed 0 bases at V and 1 base at J, with 8 bases between. The CDR3 sequence is 15 residues long. Germline V gene sequence: CDR1 MNHNS, CDR2 SASEGT. The CDR3 DNA is TGTGCCAGCAGTGAAGCCCCCTACGGCACAGATACGCAGTATTTT. Translating gives CASSEAPYGTDTQYF.

The J gene is TRBJ2-7, the V gene TRBV12-3 or TRBV12-4; 8 bases match TRBD1. The trim removed 6 bases at V and 2 bases at J, leaving 6 bases unmatched. The CDR3 consists of 14 residues. CDR3 sequence (DNA): TGTGCCAGCAGCCGGGACAGGAGAACCTACGAGCAGTACTTC. It is translated as CASSRDRRTYEQYF.